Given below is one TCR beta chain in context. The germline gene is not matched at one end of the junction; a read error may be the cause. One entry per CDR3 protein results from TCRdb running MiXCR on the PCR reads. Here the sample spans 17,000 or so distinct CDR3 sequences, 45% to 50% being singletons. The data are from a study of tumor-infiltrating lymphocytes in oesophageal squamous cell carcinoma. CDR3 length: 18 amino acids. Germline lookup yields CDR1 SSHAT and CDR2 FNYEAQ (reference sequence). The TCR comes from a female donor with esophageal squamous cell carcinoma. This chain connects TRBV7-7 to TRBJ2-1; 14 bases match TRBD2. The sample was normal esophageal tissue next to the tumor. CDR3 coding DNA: TGTGCTAGCAGCTTAGTAAGGACTAGCGGGGGGCTTTACAATGAGCAGTTCTTC. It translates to CASSLVRTSGGLYNEQFF.